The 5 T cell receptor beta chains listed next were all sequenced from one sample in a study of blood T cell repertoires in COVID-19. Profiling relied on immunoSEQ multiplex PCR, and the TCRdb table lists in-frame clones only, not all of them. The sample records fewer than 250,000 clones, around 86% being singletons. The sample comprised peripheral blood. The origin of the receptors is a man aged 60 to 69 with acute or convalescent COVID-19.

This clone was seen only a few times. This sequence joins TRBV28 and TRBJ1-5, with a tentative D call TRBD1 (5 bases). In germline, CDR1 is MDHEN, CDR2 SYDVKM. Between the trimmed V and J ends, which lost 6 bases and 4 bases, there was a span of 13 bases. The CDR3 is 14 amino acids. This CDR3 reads CASREWGDNQPQHF. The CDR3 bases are TGTGCCAGCAGAGAATGGGGGGATAATCAGCCCCAGCATTTT.

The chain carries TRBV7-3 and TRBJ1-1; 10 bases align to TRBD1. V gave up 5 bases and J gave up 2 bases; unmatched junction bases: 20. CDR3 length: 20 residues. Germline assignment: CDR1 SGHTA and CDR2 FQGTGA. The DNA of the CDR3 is TGTGCCAGCAGCAGCACGACCACCCCCCGGGACAGGGGTGTCAACACTGAAGCTTTCTTT. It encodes CASSSTTTPRDRGVNTEAFF.

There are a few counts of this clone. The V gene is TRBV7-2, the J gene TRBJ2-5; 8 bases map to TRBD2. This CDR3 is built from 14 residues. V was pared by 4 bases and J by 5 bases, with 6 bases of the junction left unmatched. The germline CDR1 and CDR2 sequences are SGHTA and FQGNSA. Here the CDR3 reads CASSSGGARETQYF. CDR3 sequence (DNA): TGTGCCAGCAGCTCCGGGGGGGCCAGGGAGACCCAGTACTTC.

In DNA, the CDR3 is TGTGCCAGCAGTCCTACCGGGACAGGGATCGATAAGAACACTGAAGCTTTCTTT. Its protein product is CASSPTGTGIDKNTEAFF. V is TRBV27 and J is TRBJ1-1; 9 bases agree with TRBD1. V was clipped by 5 bases and J by 1 base; unmatched bases: 14. The V gene's germline CDR1 is MNHEY and CDR2 SMNVEV (reference sequence). The CDR3 sequence is 18 residues long.

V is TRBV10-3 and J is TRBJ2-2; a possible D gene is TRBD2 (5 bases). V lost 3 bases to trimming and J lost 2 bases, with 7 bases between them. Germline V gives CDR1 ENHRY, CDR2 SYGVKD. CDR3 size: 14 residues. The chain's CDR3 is CAISDPGNTGELFF. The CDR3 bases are TGTGCCATCAGTGATCCGGGAAACACCGGGGAGCTGTTTTTT.